Shown below are 14 T cell receptor beta chains from a single sample sequenced in a study of cytomegalovirus exposure and HLA in healthy donors. PCR primers comprised 60 Vbeta and 13 Jbeta primers. Libraries were prepared by immunoSEQ multiplex PCR; TCRdb keeps only in-frame clonotypes and omits some of them. The sample yields roughly 150,000 clones, approximately 82% seen once. Sequencing was performed on PBMCs. Receptors were obtained from a man younger than 30 in good health and CMV-seropositive.

This chain connects TRBV28 to TRBJ2-2, with 13 bases lining up with TRBD2. This CDR3 comprises 16 residues. The V gene's germline CDR1 is MDHEN and CDR2 SYDVKM. V lost 3 bases to trimming and J lost 5 bases; unmatched junction nucleotides: 3. This CDR3 is CASSLGLAGWTGELFF. The CDR3 coding sequence is TGTGCCAGCAGTTTGGGACTAGCGGGATGGACCGGGGAGCTGTTTTTT.

This clone was observed a single time. CDR3 in DNA: TGTGCCAGCAGCTTCAGGGGGTCGAACACTGAAGCTTTCTTT. Its translation is CASSFRGSNTEAFF. The chain links TRBV11-1 to TRBJ1-1, with 7 positions matching TRBD1. CDR3 length: 14 amino acids. V trimming: 3 bases; J trimming: 1 base; junction bases outside the gene matches: 2. Per the germline V gene, CDR1 is SGHAT and CDR2 is FQDESV (reference sequence).

CDR3 amino acids: CASSVVSSRAELFF. Here the CDR3 DNA reads TGTGCCAGCAGCGTAGTGTCTAGTCGTGCGGAGCTGTTTTTT. The chain links TRBV9 to TRBJ2-2; D not certain. CDR3 length: 14 amino acids. CDR1 and CDR2 (germline): SGDLS, YYNGEE. V was pared by 0 bases and J by 10 bases, with 13 bases between.

CDR3 nucleotides: TGTGCCAGCAGTGAATTTATGCTTGGGACTAGCGGCACAGATACGCAGTATTTT. Protein: CASSEFMLGTSGTDTQYF. The genes are TRBV25-1 and TRBJ2-3; 10 positions agree with TRBD2. The CDR3 totals 18 residues. CDR1 and CDR2 from the germline V gene are MGHDK and SYGVNS. The V gene end was trimmed by 1 base and the J gene end by 1 base; junction bases not matched to a gene: 8.

The V and J genes are TRBV10-2 and TRBJ2-6, with D unclear. CDR3 size: 14 residues. The V end lost 6 bases, the J end lost 3 bases, and 9 bases lay between the germline ends. Germline CDR1 and CDR2: WSHSY and SAAADI. CDR3 sequence: CASRVGFGANVLTF. As DNA, the CDR3 is TGCGCCAGCAGGGTCGGGTTTGGGGCCAACGTCCTGACTTTC.

This clone showed up just once. The V and J genes are TRBV30 and TRBJ2-2; 12 bases map to TRBD1. The V segment lost 2 bases and the J segment 5 bases; nucleotides outside the gene matches: 9. This CDR3 has 17 amino acids. Germline values: CDR1 GTSNPN, CDR2 SVGIG (reference sequence). The CDR3 spells CAWSPGTGGPGTGELFF. In DNA form, the CDR3 reads TGTGCCTGGAGTCCCGGGACAGGGGGCCCGGGTACCGGGGAGCTGTTTTTT.

Worth noting for this clone: A junction end diverges from the germline sequence, so it may reflect a read error. The chain employs TRBV7-9 and TRBJ2-2; 8 bases map to TRBD2. Germline CDR1 reads SEHNR; CDR2 reads FQNEAQ (reference sequence). The CDR3 has 15 amino acids. The CDR3 reads CSSSLAREVTGELFF. CDR3 DNA sequence: TGTTCCAGCAGCTTAGCGCGGGAGGTAACGGGGGAGCTGTTTTTT.

CDR3 amino acids: CAWSVDRVARGYF. The CDR3 DNA follows: TGTGCCTGGAGTGTGGACAGGGTAGCCCGGGGGTACTTC. V usage is TRBV30 and J usage is TRBJ2-7; 8 nucleotides agree with TRBD1. Germline CDR1 and CDR2: GTSNPN and SVGIG (reference sequence). Losses at the gene ends were 0 bases for V and 12 bases for J; bases not matched to a gene: 10. The CDR3 is 13 amino acids.

This clone was counted between two and nine times. The chain carries TRBV13 and TRBJ1-2, with D hard to call. Looked up from germline, CDR1 is PRHDT and CDR2 is FYEKMQ (reference sequence). This CDR3 has 14 amino acids. Trimming took off 5 bases at V and 2 bases at J, with 12 bases between the two ends. CDR3 sequence: CASSRSGENYGYTF. The CDR3 DNA reads TGTGCCAGCAGCCGCTCCGGGGAGAACTATGGCTACACCTTC.

The chain has TRBV30 and TRBJ2-7; 7 nucleotides agree with TRBD1. The ends lost 5 bases at V and 0 bases at J; junction bases unmatched: 10. CDR3 length: 15 residues. Germline lookup yields CDR1 GTSNPN and CDR2 SVGIG (reference sequence). CDR3 bases: TGTGCCTGGTCGGGGCACCGGGACAGCTCCTACGAGCAGTACTTC. This translates into CAWSGHRDSSYEQYF.

This clone has a handful of counts. In DNA form, the CDR3 reads TGCGCCAGCAGCTTGATGGAGCGGAGCACAGATACGCAGTATTTT. Its translation: CASSLMERSTDTQYF. This rearrangement joins TRBV5-1 to TRBJ2-3; a possible D gene is TRBD2 (5 bases). The CDR3 totals 15 residues. V lost 1 base to trimming and J lost 0 bases, with 9 bases between them. Germline V gene sequence: CDR1 SGHRS, CDR2 YFSETQ.

The rearrangement links TRBV7-9 to TRBJ1-6, with D possibly being TRBD1 (5 bases). From germline, CDR1 is SEHNR and CDR2 FQNEAQ (reference sequence). This CDR3 contains 16 residues. V shed 3 bases and J shed 5 bases, with 14 bases lying between them. CDR3 loop: CASSFRGGVNNSPLHF. CDR3 nucleotides: TGTGCCAGCAGCTTCCGAGGAGGGGTCAATAATTCACCCCTCCACTTT.

The V call is TRBV2, the J call TRBJ2-7; 8 positions agree with TRBD1. CDR1 is SNHLY, CDR2 FYNNEI, per germline. The junction had 12 bases not matched to a gene; V was cut back by 2 bases and J by 6 bases. This CDR3 has 16 residues. This chain's CDR3 is CASSESEDRGYSEQYF. CDR3 in DNA: TGTGCCAGCAGTGAATCCGAAGACAGGGGATATAGCGAGCAGTACTTC.

The chain is built from TRBV5-1 and TRBJ1-2; 9 positions match TRBD1. The length of the CDR3 is 13 residues. Germline V gives CDR1 SGHRS, CDR2 YFSETQ. Trimming took 1 base from V and 8 from J; bases not matched to a gene: 3. Here the CDR3 reads CASSLTGGAGYTF. The DNA of the CDR3 is TGCGCCAGCAGCTTGACAGGGGGCGCGGGCTACACCTTC.